In its sample, the clone carrying this T cell receptor (beta chain) was seen many times. This record comes from a study of human T cells and chemical hapten exposure. Overall study: Chiefly women, the patients showed alopecia areata, totalis or universalis.

The CDR3 is 17 amino acids. V was clipped by 6 bases and J by 0 bases, with 19 bases between them. Germline V CDR1 and CDR2: SGHAT, FQDESV (reference sequence). The time point here: patch test 2, 6 weeks after DPC sensitization. The sample's treatment: therapeutic diphenylcyclopropenone sensitization with weekly scalp DPC. Each CDR3 protein is one row after TCRdb ran MiXCR on the RACE reads. The sample contains about 54,000 distinct CDR3 sequences, about 9.9% of which appear only once. The chain employs TRBV11-1 and TRBJ2-3, with D unresolved. Sequenced here: whole blood, sampled in connection with sensitization to the hapten diphenylcyclopropenone (DPC). This TCR derives from a woman aged 45-59 years with alopecia areata. Some clones in this sample may be carry-over from other donors' samples. CDR3 bases: TGTGCCAGCAGAAACTCTCCGCGGCGTACTAGCACAGATACGCAGTATTTT. Amino acid sequence: CASRNSPRRTSTDTQYF. The variable domain in full, completed from reference TRBV11-1 and TRBJ2-3, reads EAEVAQSPRYKITEKSQAVAFWCDPISGHATLYWYRQILGQGPELLVQFQDESVVDDSQLPKDRFSAERLKGVDSTLKIQPAELGDSAMYLCASRNSPRRTSTDTQYFGPGTRLTVL.